Each of the 20 T cell receptor beta chains below was sequenced from the same sample in a study of regulatory T cells in long-lasting Graves disease. Time point denoted: newly diagnosed GD, antithyroid drugs for less than 3 months. PBMCs were the source of the RNA used for TCR sequencing. Sequencing libraries for TCR beta were prepared with iRepertoire HTBI primers and Arm-PCR of CDR3 regions. A single record per CDR3 protein comes from TCRdb applying MiXCR to the multiplex PCR reads. Of 350,000 to 550,000 distinct CDR3 sequences detected, around 15% appear once; the ten largest clones hold 17%. Another study also made use of these data, one on T cells in Graves' hyperthyroidism and ophthalmopathy.

The sample in question was peripheral blood mononuclear cells (PBMCs), obtained at new diagnosis, from a patient treated with antithyroid drugs. The source of these receptors is a woman between 50 and 59 years old with Graves disease.

The rearrangement links TRBV29-1 to TRBJ2-3; 12 nucleotides align to TRBD2. This CDR3 comprises 15 residues. Germline V CDR1 and CDR2: SQVTM, ANQGSEA. The trim removed 6 bases at V and 4 bases at J, leaving 8 bases unmatched. The CDR3 DNA reads TGCAGCGTAGGACGTCTAGCGGGAGGGCCAGATACGCAGTATTTT. It translates to CSVGRLAGGPDTQYF.

On this clonotype: The junction differs from germline at one of its ends, possibly a read error. V usage is TRBV29-1 and J usage is TRBJ2-1; TRBD2 matches 11 bases. CDR3 length: 15 residues. CDR1 SQVTM and CDR2 ANQGSEA come from the germline V gene. The CDR3: CTTARGTSGYNEQFF. The CDR3 DNA is TGTACCACGGCACGGGGGACTAGCGGATACAATGAGCAGTTCTTC.

This sequence joins TRBV20-1 and TRBJ1-2; D is possibly TRBD1 (5 bases). The germline V gene has CDR1 DFQATT and CDR2 SNEGSKA (reference sequence). There are 12 residues in the CDR3. V gave up 6 bases and J gave up 2 bases, with 10 bases separating them. The CDR3 is CSAGQRNYGYTF. Here the CDR3 DNA reads TGCAGTGCCGGACAACGAAACTATGGCTACACCTTC.

This clonotype showed up just a few times. The V gene is TRBV24-1, the J gene TRBJ2-5; D remains unclear. In germline, CDR1 is KGHDR, CDR2 SFDVKD. The CDR3 is 12 amino acids. V lost 0 bases and J 5 bases, leaving 3 bases between the germline ends. CDR3 sequence: CATSDLTETQYF. CDR3 DNA sequence: TGTGCCACCAGTGATTTGACCGAGACCCAGTACTTC.

This clonotype was counted a few times. The chain is built from TRBV25-1 and TRBJ1-6; D may be TRBD1 (5 bases). V shed 1 base and J shed 5 bases, with 15 bases lying between them. CDR1 and CDR2 from the germline V gene are MGHDK and SYGVNS. The CDR3 sequence is 17 residues long. Here the CDR3 DNA reads TGTGCCAGCAGTGAATGGGGGTCACTCCAAGATAATTCACCCCTCCACTTT. This codes for CASSEWGSLQDNSPLHF.

This clonotype was found many times. The CDR3, as DNA: TGTGCCAGCAGTTTCCAGGGACTAGCGGGGTACGAGCAGTACTTC. Translating it yields CASSFQGLAGYEQYF. The chain employs TRBV27 and TRBJ2-7; 13 positions agree with TRBD2. With 3 bases clipped from V and 4 bases from J, the junction kept 3 bases outside the gene matches. The CDR3 loop spans 15 amino acids. Germline V gene sequence: CDR1 MNHEY, CDR2 SMNVEV (reference sequence).

This clonotype was counted between two and nine times. The chain is built from TRBV11-2 and TRBJ2-7, with 8 bases identical to TRBD1. V lost 4 bases, J lost 4 bases, and 9 bases stayed unmatched. Per germline, CDR1 SGHAT and CDR2 FQNNGV. The CDR3 runs to 15 residues. CDR3 nucleotides: TGTGCCAGCAGCTCCCCCCGACAGGGGAGGTACGAGCAGTACTTC. Protein product: CASSSPRQGRYEQYF.

Ten or more counts support this clonotype. The chain uses TRBV5-1 and TRBJ2-2; TRBD2 matches at 9 bases. The germline V gene encodes CDR1 SGHRS and CDR2 YFSETQ. With V trimmed by 0 bases and J by 5 bases, 8 bases remained unmatched. The CDR3 is 17 amino acids. CDR3: CASSLEGGRAGTGELFF. The CDR3 DNA reads TGCGCCAGCAGCTTGGAAGGCGGGAGGGCCGGTACCGGGGAGCTGTTTTTT.

This clonotype has ten or more counts. The chain recombines TRBV2 with TRBJ2-7, with D hard to call. Between the trimmed V and J ends, which lost 8 bases and 1 base, there was a span of 15 bases. The CDR3 contains 14 residues. Germline CDR1 and CDR2: SNHLY and FYNNEI. The CDR3 coding sequence is TGTGCCAGCGGATCGTTTATAGGGTCCTACGAGCAGTACTTC. Amino acid sequence: CASGSFIGSYEQYF.

This clonotype was recorded at least ten times. V and J are TRBV28 and TRBJ2-1; 9 bases match TRBD2. Germline assignment: CDR1 MDHEN and CDR2 SYDVKM. The CDR3 consists of 18 residues. V was pared by 8 bases and J by 0 bases, with 14 bases of the junction left unmatched. The CDR3 here is CASEDLTSGLSSYNEQFF. The CDR3 region has the DNA TGTGCCAGCGAGGATCTTACTAGCGGGTTGAGCTCCTACAATGAGCAGTTCTTC. The variable domain in full, with the rest retrieved from reference TRBV28 and TRBJ2-1, is DVKVTQSSRYLVKRTGEKVFLECVQDMDHENMFWYRQDPGLGLRLIYFSYDVKMKEKGDIPEGYSVSREKKERFSLILESASTNQTSMYLCASEDLTSGLSSYNEQFFGPGTRLTVL.

The chain uses TRBV7-9 and TRBJ2-2; 14 bases fit TRBD2. Germline CDR1 SEHNR, CDR2 FQNEAQ (reference sequence). This CDR3 comprises 15 residues. J was trimmed by 6 bases and V by 5 bases; bases with no gene match: 2. The CDR3 nucleotides read TGTGCCAGCAGCGTGGGACTAGCGGGAGCCGGGGAGCTGTTTTTT. Protein: CASSVGLAGAGELFF.

This clonotype was seen a few times. The V gene is TRBV19, the J gene TRBJ2-3, with 7 bases fitting TRBD2. V shed 7 bases and J 3 bases; nucleotides not matched to a gene: 7. The CDR3 spans 14 residues. The germline V gene has CDR1 LNHDA and CDR2 SQIVND (reference sequence). CDR3 sequence reads: CASTSGVVTDTQYF. CDR3 nucleotide sequence: TGTGCCAGTACTAGCGGAGTTGTTACAGATACGCAGTATTTT.

This clonotype came up a few times. J is TRBJ2-2 and V is TRBV28; D remains unclear. The V gene lost 5 bases and the J gene lost 7 bases, with 11 bases spanning the gap. Germline CDR1 is MDHEN and CDR2 is SYDVKM. The CDR3 is 13 residues long. The CDR3 DNA is TGTGCCAGCAGTCCCACATGGATCGGGGAGCTGTTTTTT. It encodes CASSPTWIGELFF.

A word on this clonotype: One junction end does not reproduce the germline sequence, and a read error may be involved. The chain combines TRBV6-6 with TRBJ2-7; unclear D gene. Germline-derived CDR1 and CDR2 are MNHNY and SVGAGI (reference sequence). The CDR3 spans 16 residues. The CDR3 loop is CASSYSPGFTAYEKYF. In nucleotides, the CDR3 is TGTGCCAGCAGTTACTCGCCTGGTTTTACGGCCTACGAGAAGTACTTC.

Note on this clonotype: The junction shows a germline mismatch at one end, possibly a read error. J is TRBJ2-2 and V is TRBV12-3 or TRBV12-4, with D possibly being TRBD2 (5 bases). This CDR3 contains 13 residues. CDR3 protein: CTSSFGVTGELFF. The CDR3 nucleotides are TGTACCAGCAGTTTCGGGGTGACCGGGGAGCTGTTTTTT.

This clonotype was found many times. This sequence joins TRBV11-2 and TRBJ2-6; 7 bases match TRBD1. Germline V gene data show CDR1 as SGHAT and CDR2 as FQNNGV. The ends lost 4 bases at V and 0 bases at J; junction bases unmatched: 18. This CDR3 contains 21 residues. Written as DNA, the CDR3 is TGTGCCAGCAGCTCCGGGACAGTCGCAAGCGACCTCTACTCTGGGGCCAACGTCCTGACTTTC. This codes for CASSSGTVASDLYSGANVLTF.

This sequence joins TRBV9 and TRBJ2-1; a possible D gene is TRBD2 (7 bases). The length of the CDR3 is 14 residues. The V and J ends lost 0 bases and 8 bases respectively, with 12 bases between them. The V gene's germline CDR1 is SGDLS and CDR2 YYNGEE. This CDR3 reads CASSVVGGGDEQFF. For the CDR3, the DNA is TGTGCCAGCAGCGTAGTAGGAGGGGGGGATGAGCAGTTCTTC.

This clonotype was observed many times. The rearrangement uses TRBV12-3 or TRBV12-4 and TRBJ2-3; a weak D match, TRBD2 (6 bases). CDR3 length: 15 residues. Trimming took 6 bases from V and 0 from J, leaving 13 bases between them. CDR3 DNA sequence: TGTGCCAGCAGACCTCGTAGCGGAAGCACAGATACGCAGTATTTT. It is translated as CASRPRSGSTDTQYF.

The table lists this clonotype with many counts. The rearrangement links TRBV18 to TRBJ1-1, with D possibly being TRBD1 (5 bases). This CDR3 spans 14 amino acids. Germline values: CDR1 KGHSH, CDR2 LQKENI. The germline V and J ends were trimmed by 4 bases and 4 bases, with 13 bases remaining between them. In DNA form, the CDR3 reads TGTGCCAGCTCACGGGACGGGGGGAGCACTGAAGCTTTCTTT. It yields the protein CASSRDGGSTEAFF.

As regards this clonotype: It may be a read error: a sequence one base away is much more abundant. This rearrangement joins TRBV6-5 to TRBJ2-3; 9 nucleotides agree with TRBD2. This CDR3 spans 16 amino acids. Germline V gene data show CDR1 as MNHEY and CDR2 as SVGAGI. CDR3 loop: CAGSYVLAGSTDTQYF. For the CDR3, the DNA is TGTGCCGGCAGTTACGTGCTAGCGGGAAGCACAGATACGCAGTATTTT.